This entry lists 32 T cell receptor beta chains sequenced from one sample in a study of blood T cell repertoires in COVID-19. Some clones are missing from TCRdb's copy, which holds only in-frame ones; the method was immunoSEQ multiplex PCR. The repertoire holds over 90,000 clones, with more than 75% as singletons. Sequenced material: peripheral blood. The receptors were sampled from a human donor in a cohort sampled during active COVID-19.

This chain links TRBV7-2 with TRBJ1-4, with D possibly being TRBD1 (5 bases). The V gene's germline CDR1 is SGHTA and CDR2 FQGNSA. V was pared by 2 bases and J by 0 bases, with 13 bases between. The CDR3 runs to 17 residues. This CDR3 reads CASSLPAKGSTNEKLFF. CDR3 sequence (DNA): TGTGCCAGCAGCTTACCCGCCAAGGGGTCAACTAATGAAAAACTGTTTTTT.

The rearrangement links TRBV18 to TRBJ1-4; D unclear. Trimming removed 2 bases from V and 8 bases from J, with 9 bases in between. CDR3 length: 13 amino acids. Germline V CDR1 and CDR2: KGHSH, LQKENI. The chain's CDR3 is CASSPGGGEKLFF. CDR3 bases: TGTGCCAGCTCACCAGGAGGCGGAGAAAAACTGTTTTTT. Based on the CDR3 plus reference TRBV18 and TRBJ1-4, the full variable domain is NAGVMQNPRHLVRRRGQEARLRCSPMKGHSHVYWYRQLPEEGLKFMVYLQKENIIDESGMPKERFSAEFPKEGPSILRIQQVVRGDSAAYFCASSPGGGEKLFFGSGTQLSVL.

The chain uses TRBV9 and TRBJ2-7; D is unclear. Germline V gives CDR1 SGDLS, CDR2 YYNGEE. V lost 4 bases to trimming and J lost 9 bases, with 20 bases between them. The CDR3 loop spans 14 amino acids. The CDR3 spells CASSPTPTSAMQYF. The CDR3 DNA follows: TGTGCCAGCAGCCCTACCCCGACATCGGCGATGCAGTACTTC.

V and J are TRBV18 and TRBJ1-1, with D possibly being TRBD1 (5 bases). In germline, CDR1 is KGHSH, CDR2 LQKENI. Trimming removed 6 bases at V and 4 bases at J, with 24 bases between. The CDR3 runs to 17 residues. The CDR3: CASSPTSGTFRGTEAFF. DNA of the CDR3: TGTGCCAGCTCGCCTACTTCCGGAACCTTTAGGGGCACTGAAGCTTTCTTT. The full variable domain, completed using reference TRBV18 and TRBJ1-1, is NAGVMQNPRHLVRRRGQEARLRCSPMKGHSHVYWYRQLPEEGLKFMVYLQKENIIDESGMPKERFSAEFPKEGPSILRIQQVVRGDSAAYFCASSPTSGTFRGTEAFFGQGTRLTVV.

This CDR3 is CASGLPGHDNEQFF. The DNA of the CDR3 is TGTGCTAGTGGTCTCCCGGGACATGACAATGAGCAGTTCTTC. The chain is built from TRBV12-5 and TRBJ2-1; possibly TRBD1 for D (6 bases). The CDR3 is 14 residues long. The V and J ends lost 5 bases and 5 bases respectively, with 13 bases between them. In germline, CDR1 is LGHNT, CDR2 FRNRAP.

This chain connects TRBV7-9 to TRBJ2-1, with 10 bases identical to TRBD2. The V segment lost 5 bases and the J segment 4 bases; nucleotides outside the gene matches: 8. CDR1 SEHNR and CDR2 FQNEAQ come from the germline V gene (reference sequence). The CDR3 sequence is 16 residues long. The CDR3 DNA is TGTGCCAGCAGCCCCGTAGCGGGGGGCCAGTACAATGAGCAGTTCTTC. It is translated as CASSPVAGGQYNEQFF.

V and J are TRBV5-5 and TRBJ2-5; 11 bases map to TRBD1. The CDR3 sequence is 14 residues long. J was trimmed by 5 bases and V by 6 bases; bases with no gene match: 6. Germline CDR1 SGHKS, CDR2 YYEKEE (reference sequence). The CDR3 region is CASTRTGGGETQYF. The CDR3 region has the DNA TGTGCCAGCACCCGGACAGGGGGCGGGGAGACCCAGTACTTC.

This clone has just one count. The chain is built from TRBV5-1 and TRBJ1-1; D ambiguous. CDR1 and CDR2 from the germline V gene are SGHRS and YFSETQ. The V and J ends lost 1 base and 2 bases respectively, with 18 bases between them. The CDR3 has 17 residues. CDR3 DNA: TGCGCCAGCAGCTTGAGGGCCCTAGGAGGGAGCAACACTGAAGCTTTCTTT. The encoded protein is CASSLRALGGSNTEAFF. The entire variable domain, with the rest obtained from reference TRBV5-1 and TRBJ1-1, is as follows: KAGVTQTPRYLIKTRGQQVTLSCSPISGHRSVSWYQQTPGQGLQFLFEYFSETQRNKGNFPGRFSGRQFSNSRSEMNVSTLELGDSALYLCASSLRALGGSNTEAFFGQGTRLTVV.

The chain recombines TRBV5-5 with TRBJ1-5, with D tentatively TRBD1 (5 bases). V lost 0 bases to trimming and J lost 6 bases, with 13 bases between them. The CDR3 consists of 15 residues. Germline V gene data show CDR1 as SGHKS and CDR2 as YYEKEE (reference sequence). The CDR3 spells CASSLETGLAQPQHF. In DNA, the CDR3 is TGTGCCAGCAGCTTGGAAACAGGATTAGCTCAGCCCCAGCATTTT.

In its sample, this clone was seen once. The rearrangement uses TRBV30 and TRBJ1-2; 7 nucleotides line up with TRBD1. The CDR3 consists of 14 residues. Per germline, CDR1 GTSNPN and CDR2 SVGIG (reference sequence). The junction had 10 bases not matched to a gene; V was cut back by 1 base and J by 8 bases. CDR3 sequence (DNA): TGTGCCTGGAGTGCTTCCAGGGGGTCCGTAGGCTACACCTTC. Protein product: CAWSASRGSVGYTF.

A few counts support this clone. This CDR3 is CASSDPGTGGNTIYF. CDR3 DNA sequence: TGTGCCAGCAGTGACCCAGGGACAGGGGGAAACACCATATATTTT. The chain employs TRBV6-1 and TRBJ1-3; TRBD1 agrees at 9 bases. Germline CDR1 is MNHNS and CDR2 is SASEGT. The length of the CDR3 is 15 residues. V lost 3 bases and J lost 4; bases outside the gene matches: 4.

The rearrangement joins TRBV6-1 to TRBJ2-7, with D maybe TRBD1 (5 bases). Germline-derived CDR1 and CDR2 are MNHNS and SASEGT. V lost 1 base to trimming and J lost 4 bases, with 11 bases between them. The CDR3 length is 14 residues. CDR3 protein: CASSEGMGLYEQYF. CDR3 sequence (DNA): TGTGCCAGCAGTGAAGGGATGGGGCTGTACGAGCAGTACTTC.

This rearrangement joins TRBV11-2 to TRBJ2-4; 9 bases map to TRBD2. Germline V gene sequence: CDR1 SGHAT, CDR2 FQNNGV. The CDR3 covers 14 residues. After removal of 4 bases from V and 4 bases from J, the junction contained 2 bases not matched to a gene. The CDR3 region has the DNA TGTGCCAGCAGCTCCCTAGCGGGGAAAAACATTCAGTACTTC. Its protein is CASSSLAGKNIQYF.

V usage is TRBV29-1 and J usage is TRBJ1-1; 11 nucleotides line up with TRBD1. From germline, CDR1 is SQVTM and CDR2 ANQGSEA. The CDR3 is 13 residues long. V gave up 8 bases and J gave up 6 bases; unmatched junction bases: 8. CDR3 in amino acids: CSTASGQGAEAFF. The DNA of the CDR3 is TGCAGCACGGCTTCGGGACAGGGGGCTGAAGCTTTCTTT.

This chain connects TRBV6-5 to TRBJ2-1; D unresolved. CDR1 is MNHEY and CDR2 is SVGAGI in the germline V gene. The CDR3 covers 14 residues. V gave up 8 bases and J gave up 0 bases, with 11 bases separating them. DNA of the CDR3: TGTGCCAGCCGCGAGGAATCCTCCTACAATGAGCAGTTCTTC. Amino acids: CASREESSYNEQFF.

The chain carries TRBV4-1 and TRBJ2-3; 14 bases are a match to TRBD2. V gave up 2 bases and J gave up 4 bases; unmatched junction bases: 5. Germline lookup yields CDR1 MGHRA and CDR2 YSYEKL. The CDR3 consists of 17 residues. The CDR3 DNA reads TGCGCCAGCAGCCAAAGGACTAGCGGGGGGCCCGCAGATACGCAGTATTTT. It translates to CASSQRTSGGPADTQYF.

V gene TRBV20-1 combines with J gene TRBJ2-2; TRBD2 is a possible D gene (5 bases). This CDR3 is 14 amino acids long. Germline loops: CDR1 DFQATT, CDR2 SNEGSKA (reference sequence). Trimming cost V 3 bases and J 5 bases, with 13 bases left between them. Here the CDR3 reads CSASDGVATGELFF. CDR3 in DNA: TGCAGTGCTAGTGACGGGGTAGCAACCGGGGAGCTGTTTTTT.

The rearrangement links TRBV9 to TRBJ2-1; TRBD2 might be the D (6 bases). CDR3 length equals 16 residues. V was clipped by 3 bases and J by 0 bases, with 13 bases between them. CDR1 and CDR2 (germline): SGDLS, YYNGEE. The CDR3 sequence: CASSGPNSGSYNEQFF. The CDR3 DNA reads TGTGCCAGCAGCGGACCAAATAGCGGCTCCTACAATGAGCAGTTCTTC.

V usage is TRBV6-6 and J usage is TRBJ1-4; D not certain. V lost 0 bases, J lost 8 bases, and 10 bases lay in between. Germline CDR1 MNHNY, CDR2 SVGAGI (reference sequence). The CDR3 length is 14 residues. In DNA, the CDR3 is TGTGCCAGCAGTTACTCCCGAGGTGGAGAAAAACTGTTTTTT. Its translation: CASSYSRGGEKLFF.

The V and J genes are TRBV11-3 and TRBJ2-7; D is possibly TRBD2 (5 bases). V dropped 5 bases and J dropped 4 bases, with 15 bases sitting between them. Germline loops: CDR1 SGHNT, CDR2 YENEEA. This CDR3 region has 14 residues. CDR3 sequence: CASSPGLQNYEQYF. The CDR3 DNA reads TGTGCCAGCAGCCCCGGACTCCAGAATTACGAGCAGTACTTC.

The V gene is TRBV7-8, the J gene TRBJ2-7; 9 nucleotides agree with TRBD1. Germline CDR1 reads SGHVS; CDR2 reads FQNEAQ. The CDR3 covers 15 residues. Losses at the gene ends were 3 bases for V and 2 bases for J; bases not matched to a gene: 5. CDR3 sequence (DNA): TGTGCCAGCAGCTTGGCGGGACAGGGCGCCTACGAGCAGTACTTC. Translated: CASSLAGQGAYEQYF.

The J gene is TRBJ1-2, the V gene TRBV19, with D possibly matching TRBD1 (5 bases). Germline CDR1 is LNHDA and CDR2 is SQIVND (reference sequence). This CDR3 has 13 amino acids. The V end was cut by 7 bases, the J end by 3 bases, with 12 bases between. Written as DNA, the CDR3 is TGTGCCAGTAAGCGGGGGAGTGACTATGGCTACACCTTC. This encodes CASKRGSDYGYTF.

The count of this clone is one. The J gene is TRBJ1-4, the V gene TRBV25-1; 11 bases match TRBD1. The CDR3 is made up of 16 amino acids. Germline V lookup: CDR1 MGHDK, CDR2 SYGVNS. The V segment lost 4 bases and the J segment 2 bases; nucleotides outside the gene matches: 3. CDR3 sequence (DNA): TGTGCCAGCAGTGTCCGGGACAGGGGGACTAATGAAAAACTGTTTTTT. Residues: CASSVRDRGTNEKLFF.

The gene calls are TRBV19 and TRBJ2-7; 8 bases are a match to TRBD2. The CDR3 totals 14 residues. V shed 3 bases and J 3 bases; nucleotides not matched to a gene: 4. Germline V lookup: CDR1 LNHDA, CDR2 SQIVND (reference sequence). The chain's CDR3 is CASSITSGGYEQYF. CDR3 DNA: TGTGCCAGTAGTATCACTAGCGGCGGCTACGAGCAGTACTTC.

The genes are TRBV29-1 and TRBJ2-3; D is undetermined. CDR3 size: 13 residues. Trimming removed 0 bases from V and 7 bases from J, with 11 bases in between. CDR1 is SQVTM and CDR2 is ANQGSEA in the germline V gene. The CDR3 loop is CSVEDSPGNTQYF. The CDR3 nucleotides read TGCAGCGTTGAAGATTCCCCTGGCAATACGCAGTATTTT.

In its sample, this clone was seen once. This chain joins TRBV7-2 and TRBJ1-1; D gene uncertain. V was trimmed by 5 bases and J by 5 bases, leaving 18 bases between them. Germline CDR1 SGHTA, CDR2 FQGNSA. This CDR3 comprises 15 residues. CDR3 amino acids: CASSRREWTQTEAFF. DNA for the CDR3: TGTGCCAGCAGCCGCCGGGAGTGGACGCAGACTGAAGCTTTCTTT.

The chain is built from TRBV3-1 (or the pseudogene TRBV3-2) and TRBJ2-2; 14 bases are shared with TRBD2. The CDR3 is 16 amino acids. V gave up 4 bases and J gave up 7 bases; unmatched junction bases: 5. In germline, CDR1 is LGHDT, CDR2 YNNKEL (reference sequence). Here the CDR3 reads CASSLGLAGGHGELFF. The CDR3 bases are TGTGCCAGCAGCCTCGGACTAGCGGGGGGTCACGGGGAGCTGTTTTTT.

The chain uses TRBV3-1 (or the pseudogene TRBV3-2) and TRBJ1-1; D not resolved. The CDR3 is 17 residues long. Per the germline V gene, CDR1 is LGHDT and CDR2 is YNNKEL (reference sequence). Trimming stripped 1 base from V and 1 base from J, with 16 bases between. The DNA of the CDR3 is TGTGCCAGCAGCCAAGCGGGATCTAGGGTTTGGAACACTGAAGCTTTCTTT. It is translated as CASSQAGSRVWNTEAFF.

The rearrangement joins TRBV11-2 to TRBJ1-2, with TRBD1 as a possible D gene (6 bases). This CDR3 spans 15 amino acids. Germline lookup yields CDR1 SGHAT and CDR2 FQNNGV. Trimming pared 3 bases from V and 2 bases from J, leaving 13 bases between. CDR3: CASSFVQGWNYGYTF. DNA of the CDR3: TGTGCCAGCAGCTTCGTTCAGGGGTGGAACTATGGCTACACCTTC.

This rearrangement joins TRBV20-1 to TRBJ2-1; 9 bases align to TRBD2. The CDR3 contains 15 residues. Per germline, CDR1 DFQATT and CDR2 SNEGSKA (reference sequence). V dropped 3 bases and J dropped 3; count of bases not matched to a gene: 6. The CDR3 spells CSASGLAGHYNEQFF. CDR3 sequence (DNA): TGCAGTGCTAGTGGGCTAGCGGGGCACTACAATGAGCAGTTCTTC.

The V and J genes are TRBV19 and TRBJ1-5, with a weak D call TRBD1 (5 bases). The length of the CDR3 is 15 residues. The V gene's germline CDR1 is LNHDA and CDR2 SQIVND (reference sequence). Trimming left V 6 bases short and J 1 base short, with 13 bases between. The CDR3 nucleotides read TGTGCCAGTAGGGTCTCCGGGGGAAGCAATCAGCCCCAGCATTTT. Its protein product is CASRVSGGSNQPQHF.

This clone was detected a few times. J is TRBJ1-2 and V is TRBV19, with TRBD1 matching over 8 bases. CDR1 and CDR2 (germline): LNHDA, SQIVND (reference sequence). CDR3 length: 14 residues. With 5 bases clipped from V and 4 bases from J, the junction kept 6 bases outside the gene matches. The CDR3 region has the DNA TGTGCCAGTAGTCCGGACAGGGAAGGCTATGGCTACACCTTC. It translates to CASSPDREGYGYTF.